These T cell receptor beta chains were read from a single sample in a study of OX40 agonist ivuxolimab in advanced cancers. Sequencing was performed with immunoSEQ multiplex PCR; in TCRdb, only in-frame clones are kept and a portion is missing. Of some 90,000 clones in the sample, approximately 89% were seen once. Sample: CD4+ or CD8+ T cells sorted from blood, taken in a trial of the OX40 agonist ivuxolimab. The receptors were gathered from an adult with an advanced solid tumor such as melanoma, head and neck, liver or kidney cancer. Each CDR3 is given without its conserved first and last residue. D genes are given only for firm matches.

v_gene	j_gene	d_gene	CDR3aa
TRBV5-4	TRBJ1-5	TRBD1	ASSLLRQGRNQPQH
TRBV29-1	TRBJ1-1	TRBD1	SVDSGGTEAF
TRBV10-3	TRBJ1-5	.	AISGPNSNQPQH
TRBV19	TRBJ2-1	TRBD1	ASRYRGDYNEQF
TRBV18	TRBJ2-1	TRBD2	ASSPRSGDNNEQF
TRBV4-1	TRBJ1-5	.	ASSQDRFFNQPQH
TRBV2	TRBJ1-1	TRBD1	ASRRTGNTEAF
TRBV7-8	TRBJ2-1	.	ASSLFASPGDEQF
TRBV5-1	TRBJ2-7	TRBD2	ASSLEREESYEQY
TRBV7-9	TRBJ2-1	TRBD2	ASSLGRLAGGFEQF
TRBV7-2	TRBJ2-7	.	ASSPAEGSSYEQY
TRBV2	TRBJ1-2	.	ASSDLRDYGYT
TRBV7-2	TRBJ1-5	.	ASSRTSGGLGNQPQH
TRBV5-1	TRBJ1-1	TRBD1	ASSTHGQVNTEAF
TRBV7-7	TRBJ1-1	TRBD1	ASSHLQGLNTEAF
TRBV11-2	TRBJ1-5	.	ASSPSGNQAQPQH
TRBV2	TRBJ2-6	TRBD1	ASRGQGPGGANVLT
TRBV5-1	TRBJ1-4	.	ASSLGAFNEKLF
TRBV5-1	TRBJ2-2	TRBD2	ASRTSGHTGELF
TRBV7-9	TRBJ1-5	.	ASSLGQGLGQPQH
TRBV28	TRBJ2-2	TRBD2	ASRTSEVAGELF
TRBV27	TRBJ2-7	.	ASSYTKDEQY
TRBV19	TRBJ2-3	TRBD2	ASSSGLAGPTDTQY
TRBV10-2	TRBJ2-7	TRBD2	ASSELAGVSYEQY
TRBV7-2	TRBJ2-5	TRBD1	ASSWTGREETQY
TRBV5-1	TRBJ2-1	.	ASSLDGTKSSYNEQF
TRBV28	TRBJ2-7	.	ASEGNSYEQY
TRBV18	TRBJ1-4	.	ASSPGGRNEKLF
TRBV6-5	TRBJ1-1	TRBD1	ASSYNQGGRSEAF
TRBV28	TRBJ1-1	.	AVQRGTEAF
TRBV5-3	TRBJ1-2	.	ASSSTRGLGYT
TRBV19	TRBJ2-1	TRBD2	ASRSRTSGGYNEQF
TRBV28	TRBJ1-2	TRBD1	ASSVRQGLIVGYT
TRBV5-1	TRBJ1-1	.	ASSLDGVNTEAF
TRBV29-1	TRBJ2-2	TRBD1	SAGGQANTGELF
TRBV19	TRBJ1-5	.	ASSTYRDQPQH
TRBV19	TRBJ2-1	TRBD2	ASSIIPGLAGGRNEQF
TRBV10-3	TRBJ1-2	.	AISGAGTLYGYT
TRBV7-8	TRBJ2-1	TRBD2	ASSLEGKREREQF
TRBV9	TRBJ1-3	.	ASSVGTTSGNTIY
TRBV6-6	TRBJ2-1	.	ASRQTTSSYNEQF
TRBV19	TRBJ1-2	TRBD1	ASSPGQGNYGYT